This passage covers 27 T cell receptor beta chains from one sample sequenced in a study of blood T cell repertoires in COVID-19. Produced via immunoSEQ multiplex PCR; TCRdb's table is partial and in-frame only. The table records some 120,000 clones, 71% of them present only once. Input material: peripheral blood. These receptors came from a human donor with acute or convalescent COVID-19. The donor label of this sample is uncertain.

The CDR3 here is CATTKGRGETQYF. The CDR3 DNA reads TGTGCCACCACTAAGGGGAGGGGGGAGACCCAGTACTTC. The J gene is TRBJ2-5, the V gene TRBV2; D is perhaps TRBD2 (7 bases). Looked up from germline, CDR1 is SNHLY and CDR2 is FYNNEI. The CDR3 has 13 amino acids. Trimming shortened V by 10 bases and J by 5 bases, and 17 bases separated the two germline ends.

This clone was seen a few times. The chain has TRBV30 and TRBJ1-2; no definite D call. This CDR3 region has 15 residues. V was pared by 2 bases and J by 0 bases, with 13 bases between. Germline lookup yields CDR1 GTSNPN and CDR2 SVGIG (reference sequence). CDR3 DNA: TGTGCCTGGAGTCATATCCGGGGTCCTAACTATGGCTACACCTTC. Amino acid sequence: CAWSHIRGPNYGYTF.

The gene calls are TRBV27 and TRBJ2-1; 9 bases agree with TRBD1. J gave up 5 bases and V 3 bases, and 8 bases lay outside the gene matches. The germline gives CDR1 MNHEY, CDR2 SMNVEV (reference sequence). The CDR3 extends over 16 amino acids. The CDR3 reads CASSFRQGGFNNEQFF. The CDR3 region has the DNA TGTGCCAGCAGTTTCAGACAGGGGGGTTTTAACAATGAGCAGTTCTTC.

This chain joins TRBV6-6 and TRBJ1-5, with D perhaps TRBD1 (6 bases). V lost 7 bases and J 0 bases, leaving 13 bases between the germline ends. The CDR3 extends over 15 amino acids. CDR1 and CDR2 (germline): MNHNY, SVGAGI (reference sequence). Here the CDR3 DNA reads TGTGCCAGCACCAGATACAGGGATAGCAATCAGCCCCAGCATTTT. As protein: CASTRYRDSNQPQHF.

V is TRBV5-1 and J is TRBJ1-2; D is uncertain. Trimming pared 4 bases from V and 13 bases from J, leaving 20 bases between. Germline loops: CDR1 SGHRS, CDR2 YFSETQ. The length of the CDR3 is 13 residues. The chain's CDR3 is CASSPSDFSGSTF. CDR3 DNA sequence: TGCGCCAGCAGCCCGTCTGACTTCAGCGGATCCACCTTC.

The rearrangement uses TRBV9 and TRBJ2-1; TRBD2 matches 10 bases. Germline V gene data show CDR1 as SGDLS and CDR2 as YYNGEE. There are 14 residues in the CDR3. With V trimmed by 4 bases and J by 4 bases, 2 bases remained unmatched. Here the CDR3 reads CASSRTSGYNEQFF. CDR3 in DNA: TGTGCCAGCAGCAGGACTAGCGGATACAATGAGCAGTTCTTC.

CDR3 amino acids: CASSLFTRRQGNIQYF. The CDR3, as DNA: TGTGCCAGCAGTTTATTCACTCGGCGGCAGGGGAACATTCAGTACTTC. This sequence joins TRBV28 and TRBJ2-4; possible D gene TRBD1, 6 bases. The CDR3 runs 16 residues. Germline CDR1 is MDHEN and CDR2 is SYDVKM. Trimming pared 1 base from V and 7 bases from J, leaving 17 bases between.

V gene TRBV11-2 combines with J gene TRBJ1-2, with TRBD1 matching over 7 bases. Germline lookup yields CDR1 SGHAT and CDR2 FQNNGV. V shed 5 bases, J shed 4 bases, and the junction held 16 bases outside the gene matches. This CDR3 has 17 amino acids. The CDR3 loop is CASSLLPPTGSTYGYTF. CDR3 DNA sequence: TGTGCCAGCAGCCTTCTCCCACCGACAGGGTCTACCTATGGCTACACCTTC.

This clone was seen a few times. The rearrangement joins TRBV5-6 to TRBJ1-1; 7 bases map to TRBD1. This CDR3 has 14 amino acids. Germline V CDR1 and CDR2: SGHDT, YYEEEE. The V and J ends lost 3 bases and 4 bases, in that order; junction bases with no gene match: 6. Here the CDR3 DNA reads TGTGCCAGCAGCTCGACAGGGAGCCCCACTGAAGCTTTCTTT. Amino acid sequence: CASSSTGSPTEAFF. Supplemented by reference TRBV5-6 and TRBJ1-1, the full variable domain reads DAGVTQSPTHLIKTRGQQVTLRCSPKSGHDTVSWYQQALGQGPQFIFQYYEEEERQRGNFPDRFSGHQFPNYSSELNVNALLLGDSALYLCASSSTGSPTEAFFGQGTRLTVV.

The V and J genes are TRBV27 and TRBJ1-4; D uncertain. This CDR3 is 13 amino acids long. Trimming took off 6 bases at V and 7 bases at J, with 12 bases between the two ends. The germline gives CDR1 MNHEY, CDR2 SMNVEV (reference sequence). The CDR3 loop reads CASSTDAFEKLFF. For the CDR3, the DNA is TGTGCCAGCAGCACAGATGCGTTTGAAAAACTGTTTTTT.

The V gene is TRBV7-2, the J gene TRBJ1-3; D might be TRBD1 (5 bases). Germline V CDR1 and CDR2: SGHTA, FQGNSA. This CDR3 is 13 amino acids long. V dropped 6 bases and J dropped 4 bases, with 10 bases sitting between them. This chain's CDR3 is CASSSDRGNTIYF. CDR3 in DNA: TGTGCCAGCAGTTCCGACAGAGGAAACACCATATATTTT.

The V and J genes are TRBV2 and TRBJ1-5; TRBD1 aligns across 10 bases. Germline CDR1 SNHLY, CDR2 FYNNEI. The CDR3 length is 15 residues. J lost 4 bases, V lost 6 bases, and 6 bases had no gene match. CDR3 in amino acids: CASSRQGARNQPQHF. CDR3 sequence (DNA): TGTGCCAGCAGCAGACAGGGGGCGCGGAATCAGCCCCAGCATTTT. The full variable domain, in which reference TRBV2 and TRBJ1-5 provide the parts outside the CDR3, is EPEVTQTPSHQVTQMGQEVILRCVPISNHLYFYWYRQILGQKVEFLVSFYNNEISEKSEIFDDQFSVERPDGSNFTLKIRSTKLEDSAMYFCASSRQGARNQPQHFGDGTRLSIL.

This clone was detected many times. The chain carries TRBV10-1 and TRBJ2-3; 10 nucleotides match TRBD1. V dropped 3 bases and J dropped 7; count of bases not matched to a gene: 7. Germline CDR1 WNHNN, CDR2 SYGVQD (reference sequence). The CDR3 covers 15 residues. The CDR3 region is CASSDRGQGLNTQYF. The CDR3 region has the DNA TGCGCCAGCAGTGATAGGGGACAGGGGCTGAATACGCAGTATTTT.

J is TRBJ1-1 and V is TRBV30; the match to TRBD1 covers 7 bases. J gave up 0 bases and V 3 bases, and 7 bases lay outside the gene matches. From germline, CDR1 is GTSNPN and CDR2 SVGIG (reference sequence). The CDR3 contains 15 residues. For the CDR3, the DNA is TGTGCCTGGAGGTTTAAGGGGGCAATGAACACTGAAGCTTTCTTT. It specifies CAWRFKGAMNTEAFF.

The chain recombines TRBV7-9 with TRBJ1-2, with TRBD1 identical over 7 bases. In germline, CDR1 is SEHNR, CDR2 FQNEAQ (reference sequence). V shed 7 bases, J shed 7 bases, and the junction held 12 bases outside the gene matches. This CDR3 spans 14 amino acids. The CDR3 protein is CASTLTGRKGGYTF. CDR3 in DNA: TGTGCCAGCACCCTGACAGGGAGAAAGGGTGGCTACACCTTC.

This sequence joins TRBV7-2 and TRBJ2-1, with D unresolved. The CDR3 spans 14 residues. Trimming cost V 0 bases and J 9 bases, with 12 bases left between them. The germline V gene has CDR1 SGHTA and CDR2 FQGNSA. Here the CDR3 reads CASSLARQSGEQFF. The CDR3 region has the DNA TGTGCCAGCAGCTTAGCGCGGCAATCCGGTGAGCAGTTCTTC.

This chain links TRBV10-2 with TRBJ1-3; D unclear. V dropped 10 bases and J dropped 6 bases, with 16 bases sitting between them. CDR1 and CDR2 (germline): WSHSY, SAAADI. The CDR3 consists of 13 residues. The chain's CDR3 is CATWGGNLNTIYF. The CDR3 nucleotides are TGCGCCACCTGGGGAGGGAACCTAAACACCATATATTTT.

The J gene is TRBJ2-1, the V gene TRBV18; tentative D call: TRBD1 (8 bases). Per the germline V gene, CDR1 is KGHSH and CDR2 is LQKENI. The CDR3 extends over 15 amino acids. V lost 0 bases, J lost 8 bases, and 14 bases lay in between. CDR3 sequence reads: CASSPPNRGGDEQFF. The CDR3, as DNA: TGTGCCAGCTCACCACCAAACAGGGGGGGGGATGAGCAGTTCTTC.

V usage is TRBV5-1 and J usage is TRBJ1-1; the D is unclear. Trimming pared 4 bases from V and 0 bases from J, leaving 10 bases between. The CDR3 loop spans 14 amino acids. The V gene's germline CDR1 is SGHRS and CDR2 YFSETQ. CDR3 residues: CASSQYSMNTEAFF. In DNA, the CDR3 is TGCGCCAGCAGCCAATACAGCATGAACACTGAAGCTTTCTTT.

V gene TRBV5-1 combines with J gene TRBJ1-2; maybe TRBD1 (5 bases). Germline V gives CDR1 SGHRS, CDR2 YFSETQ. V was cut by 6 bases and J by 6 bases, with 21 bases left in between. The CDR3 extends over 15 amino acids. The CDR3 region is CASTPNGGVMDGYTF. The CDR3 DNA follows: TGCGCCAGCACCCCTAATGGGGGGGTTATGGATGGCTACACCTTC.

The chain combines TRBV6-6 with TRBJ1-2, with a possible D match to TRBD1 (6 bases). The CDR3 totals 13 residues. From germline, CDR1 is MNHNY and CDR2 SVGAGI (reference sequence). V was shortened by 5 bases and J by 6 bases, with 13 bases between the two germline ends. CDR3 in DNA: TGTGCCAGCAGTAGGGACACCACCGATGGCTACACCTTC. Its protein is CASSRDTTDGYTF.

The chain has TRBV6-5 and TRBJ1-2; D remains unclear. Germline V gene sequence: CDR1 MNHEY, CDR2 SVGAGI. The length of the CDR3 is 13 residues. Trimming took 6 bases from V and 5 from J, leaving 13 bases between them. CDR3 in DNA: TGTGCCAGCAGCCCCCGCGGGAGATATGGCTACACCTTC. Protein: CASSPRGRYGYTF.

CDR3 protein: CASSKQGVNNQPQHF. In DNA, the CDR3 is TGTGCCAGCAGTAAACAGGGAGTGAACAATCAGCCCCAGCATTTT. The J gene is TRBJ1-5, the V gene TRBV6-5, with a weak D call TRBD1 (6 bases). Germline loops: CDR1 MNHEY, CDR2 SVGAGI. This CDR3 has 15 residues. The ends were cut back, 5 bases at V and 3 bases at J, with 14 bases in the middle.

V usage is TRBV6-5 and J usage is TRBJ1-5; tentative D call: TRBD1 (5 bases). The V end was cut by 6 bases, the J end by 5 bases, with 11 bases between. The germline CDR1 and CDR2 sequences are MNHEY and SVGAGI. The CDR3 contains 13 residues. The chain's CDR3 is CASRNQGYQPQHF. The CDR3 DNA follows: TGTGCCAGCAGGAATCAGGGTTATCAGCCCCAGCATTTT.

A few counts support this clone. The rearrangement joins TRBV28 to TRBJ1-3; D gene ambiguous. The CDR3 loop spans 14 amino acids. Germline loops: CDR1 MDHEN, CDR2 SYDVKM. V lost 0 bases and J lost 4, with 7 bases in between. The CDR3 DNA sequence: TGTGCCAGCAGTTTATGGCCAGAAGGAAACACCATATATTTT. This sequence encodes CASSLWPEGNTIYF.

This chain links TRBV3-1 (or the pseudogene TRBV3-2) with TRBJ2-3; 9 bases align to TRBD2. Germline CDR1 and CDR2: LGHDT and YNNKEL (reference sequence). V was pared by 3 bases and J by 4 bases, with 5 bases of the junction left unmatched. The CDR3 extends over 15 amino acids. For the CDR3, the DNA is TGTGCCAGCAGCCAGAGCGGGGGGCCGGCAGATACGCAGTATTTT. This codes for CASSQSGGPADTQYF.

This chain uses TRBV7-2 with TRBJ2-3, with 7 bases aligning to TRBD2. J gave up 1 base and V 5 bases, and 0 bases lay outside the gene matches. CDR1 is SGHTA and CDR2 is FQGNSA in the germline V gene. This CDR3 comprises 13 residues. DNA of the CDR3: TGTGCCAGCAGCCGGGGGGGCACAGATACGCAGTATTTT. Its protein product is CASSRGGTDTQYF.